The 7 T cell receptor beta chains listed next were all sequenced from one sample in a study of naive and memory T cell subsets (dated by TCRdb to 2016 to 2017). The library was made by UMI-ligation and nested PCR. Sequenced on an Illumina MiSeq. To cover both TRBC1 and TRBC2, the beta constant-region primer consisted of an equimolar mix of two oligonucleotides. TCRdb cleaned the public reads at Q25 with fastp, built clones with MiXCR and kept in-frame beta chains. Records with the same CDR3 protein are collapsed into one entry carrying the most frequent genes and DNA. The sample profile shows about 85,000 distinct CDR3 sequences; 13% of them were found once. The top ten constitute about 0.9% of the sample. The source material was central memory CD4+ T cells from blood. The intended sense of this specimen's cell subset or site label: central memory, CD45RA- CD27+. These receptors all come from a human donor in good health.

This clonotype was observed many times. The chain employs TRBV20-1 and TRBJ2-3, with TRBD2 matching 8 bases. J lost 2 bases, V lost 5 bases, and 3 bases had no gene match. This CDR3 spans 13 amino acids. In germline, CDR1 is DFQATT, CDR2 SNEGSKA (reference sequence). CDR3 protein: CSAQRGITDTQYF. In DNA form, the CDR3 reads TGCAGTGCTCAGCGGGGGATCACAGATACGCAGTATTTT.

This chain connects TRBV29-1 to TRBJ1-1, with D possibly matching TRBD1 (6 bases). Germline loops: CDR1 SQVTM, CDR2 ANQGSEA. The CDR3 is 12 residues long. V was cut by 6 bases and J by 4 bases, with 12 bases left in between. The CDR3 DNA sequence: TGCAGCGTGAGCCACAGGGTCACTGAAGCTTTCTTT. This sequence encodes CSVSHRVTEAFF.

This clonotype was picked up many times. The chain combines TRBV7-8 with TRBJ2-5, with a weak D call TRBD2 (6 bases). The CDR3 covers 15 residues. Germline V gene sequence: CDR1 SGHVS, CDR2 FQNEAQ. Trimming left V 4 bases short and J 0 bases short, with 12 bases between. CDR3 DNA sequence: TGTGCCAGCAGCTCCCAATGGGACTACCAAGAGACCCAGTACTTC. This translates into CASSSQWDYQETQYF.

The genes are TRBV6-2 or TRBV6-3 and TRBJ2-5, with 7 bases matching TRBD1. CDR1 is MNHEY and CDR2 is SVGEGT in the germline V gene. This CDR3 has 13 residues. With V trimmed by 6 bases and J by 2 bases, 3 bases remained unmatched. CDR3 DNA sequence: TGTGCCAGCAGGGGGACAGCTCAAGAGACCCAGTACTTC. Its protein product is CASRGTAQETQYF.

The rearrangement uses TRBV28 and TRBJ2-3, with D maybe TRBD2 (7 bases). The CDR3 is made up of 15 amino acids. V dropped 6 bases and J dropped 3 bases, with 16 bases sitting between them. The germline V gene has CDR1 MDHEN and CDR2 SYDVKM. CDR3 DNA: TGTGCCAGCAGGGGGGGGGCCCAGGGGACAGATACGCAGTATTTT. Translation gives CASRGGAQGTDTQYF.

The V and J genes are TRBV7-2 and TRBJ2-1; D remains unclear. The germline CDR1 and CDR2 sequences are SGHTA and FQGNSA. This CDR3 spans 18 amino acids. Trimming pared 3 bases from V and 2 bases from J, leaving 20 bases between. The CDR3: CASSFMGRTSPAYNEQFF. The CDR3, as DNA: TGTGCCAGCAGCTTTATGGGTCGGACCTCTCCCGCCTACAATGAGCAGTTCTTC.

The gene calls are TRBV7-2 and TRBJ1-2, with 10 bases identical to TRBD1. CDR3 size: 15 residues. V shed 5 bases, J shed 4 bases, and the junction held 7 bases outside the gene matches. Germline CDR1 SGHTA, CDR2 FQGNSA. The CDR3 reads CASSARQGAVYGYTF. Written as DNA, the CDR3 is TGTGCCAGCAGCGCCCGACAGGGGGCTGTCTATGGCTACACCTTC.